The T cell receptor beta chain described here comes from a study of blood T cell repertoires in COVID-19. Overall study: Samples of COVID-19 (acute and convalescent) were obtained from the United States, Italy and Spain. T cells, B-cell-depleted T cells, or PBMCs supplied cDNA or gDNA.

Profiled with immunoSEQ multiplex PCR; TCRdb holds only in-frame clones, not every one. Here the sample spans over 60,000 clones, over 70% being singletons. CDR3 length equals 15 residues. V gave up 4 bases and J gave up 1 base; unmatched junction bases: 4. Germline CDR1 reads SGHVS; CDR2 reads FNYEAQ. Specimen: peripheral blood. The TCR was taken from a human donor in a cohort sampled during active COVID-19. The chain employs TRBV7-6 and TRBJ2-5; 9 nucleotides match TRBD1. The CDR3 sequence is CASSSGTGSQETQYF. The DNA of the CDR3 is TGTGCCAGCAGCTCCGGGACAGGGTCCCAAGAGACCCAGTACTTC.